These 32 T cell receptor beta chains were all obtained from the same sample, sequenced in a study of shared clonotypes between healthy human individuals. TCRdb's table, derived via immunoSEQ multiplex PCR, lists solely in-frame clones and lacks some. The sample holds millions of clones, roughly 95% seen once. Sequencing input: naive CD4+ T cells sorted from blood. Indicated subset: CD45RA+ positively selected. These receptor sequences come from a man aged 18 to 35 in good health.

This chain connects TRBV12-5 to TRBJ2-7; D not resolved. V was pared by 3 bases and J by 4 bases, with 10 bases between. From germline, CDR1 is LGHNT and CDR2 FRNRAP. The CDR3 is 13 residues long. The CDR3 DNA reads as TGTGCTAGTGGTTTAGGGCAGGTGTACGAGCAGTACTTC. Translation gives CASGLGQVYEQYF.

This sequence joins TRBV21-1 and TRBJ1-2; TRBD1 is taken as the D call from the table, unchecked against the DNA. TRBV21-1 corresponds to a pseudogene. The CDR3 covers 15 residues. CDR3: CASSNTGGTGHGYTF. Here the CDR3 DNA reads TGTGCCAGCAGCAACACTGGGGGGACAGGTCACGGCTACACCTTC.

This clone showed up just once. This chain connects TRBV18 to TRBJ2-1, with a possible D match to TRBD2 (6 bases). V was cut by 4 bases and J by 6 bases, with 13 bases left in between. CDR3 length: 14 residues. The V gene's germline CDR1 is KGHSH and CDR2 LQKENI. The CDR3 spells CASSRGTAINEQFF. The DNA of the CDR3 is TGTGCCAGCTCACGGGGGACTGCTATCAATGAGCAGTTCTTC.

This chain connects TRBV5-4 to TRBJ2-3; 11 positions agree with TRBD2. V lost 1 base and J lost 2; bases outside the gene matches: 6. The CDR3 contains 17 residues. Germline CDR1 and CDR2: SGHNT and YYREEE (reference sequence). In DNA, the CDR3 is TGTGCCAGCAGCTTGTGGCTAGCGGGGGGACACACAGATACGCAGTATTTT. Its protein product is CASSLWLAGGHTDTQYF. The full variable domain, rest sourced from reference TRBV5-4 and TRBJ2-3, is ETGVTQSPTHLIKTRGQQVTLRCSSQSGHNTVSWYQQALGQGPQFIFQYYREEENGRGNFPPRFSGLQFPNYSSELNVNALELDDSALYLCASSLWLAGGHTDTQYFGPGTRLTVL.

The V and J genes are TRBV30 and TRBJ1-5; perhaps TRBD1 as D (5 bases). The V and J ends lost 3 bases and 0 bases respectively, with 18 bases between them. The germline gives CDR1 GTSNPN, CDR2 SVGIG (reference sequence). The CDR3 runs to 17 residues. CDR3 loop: CAWRSPGKTDSNQPQHF. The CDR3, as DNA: TGTGCCTGGAGATCCCCCGGAAAGACAGATAGCAATCAGCCCCAGCATTTT.

This CDR3 reads CASSLEVWSEQYF. The CDR3 DNA reads as TGTGCCAGCAGCTTAGAGGTTTGGAGCGAGCAGTACTTC. This rearrangement joins TRBV7-8 to TRBJ2-7; no reliable D call. Germline V gives CDR1 SGHVS, CDR2 FQNEAQ. The CDR3 covers 13 residues. V was trimmed by 1 base and J by 6 bases, leaving 10 bases between them.

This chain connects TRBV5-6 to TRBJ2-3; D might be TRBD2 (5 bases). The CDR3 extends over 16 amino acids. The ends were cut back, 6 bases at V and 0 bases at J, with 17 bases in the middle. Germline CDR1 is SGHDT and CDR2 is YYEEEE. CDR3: CASTDKRAFSTDTQYF. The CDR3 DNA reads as TGTGCCAGCACCGATAAGAGGGCATTTAGCACAGATACGCAGTATTTT.

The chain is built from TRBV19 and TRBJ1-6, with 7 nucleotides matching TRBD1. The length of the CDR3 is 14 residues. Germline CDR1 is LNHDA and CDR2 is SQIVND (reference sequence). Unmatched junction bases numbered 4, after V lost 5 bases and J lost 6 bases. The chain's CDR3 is CASSRQGSNSPLHF. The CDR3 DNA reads TGTGCCAGTAGTCGACAGGGCAGTAATTCACCCCTCCACTTT.

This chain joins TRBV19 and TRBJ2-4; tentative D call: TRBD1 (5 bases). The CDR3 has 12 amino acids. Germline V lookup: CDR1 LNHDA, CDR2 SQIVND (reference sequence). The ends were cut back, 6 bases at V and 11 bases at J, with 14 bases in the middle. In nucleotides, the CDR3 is TGTGCCAGTAGGGCAGGGTTAGGATTTCAGTACTTC. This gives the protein CASRAGLGFQYF.

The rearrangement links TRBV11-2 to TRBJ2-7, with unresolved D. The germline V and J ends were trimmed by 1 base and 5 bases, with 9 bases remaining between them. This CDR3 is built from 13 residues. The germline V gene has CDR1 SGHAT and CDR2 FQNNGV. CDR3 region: CASSLGSIDEQYF. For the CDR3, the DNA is TGTGCCAGCAGCTTAGGAAGCATCGACGAGCAGTACTTC.

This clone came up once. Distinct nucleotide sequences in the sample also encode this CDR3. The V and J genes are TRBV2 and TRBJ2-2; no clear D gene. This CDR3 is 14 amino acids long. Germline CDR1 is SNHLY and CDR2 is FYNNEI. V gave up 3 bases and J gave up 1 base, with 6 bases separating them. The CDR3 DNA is TGTGCCAGCAGTGAGGTCAGGAACACCGGGGAGCTGTTTTTT. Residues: CASSEVRNTGELFF.

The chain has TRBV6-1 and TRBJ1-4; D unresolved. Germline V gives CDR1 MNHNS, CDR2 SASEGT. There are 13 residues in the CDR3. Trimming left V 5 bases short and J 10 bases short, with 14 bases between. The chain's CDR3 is CASSITVLGKLFF. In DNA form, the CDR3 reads TGTGCCAGCAGTATCACGGTTTTAGGAAAACTGTTTTTT.

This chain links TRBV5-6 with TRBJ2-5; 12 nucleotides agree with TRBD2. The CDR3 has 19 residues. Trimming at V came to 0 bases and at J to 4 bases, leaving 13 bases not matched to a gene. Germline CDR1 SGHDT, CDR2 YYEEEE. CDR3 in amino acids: CASSLVATSGSRLGETQYF. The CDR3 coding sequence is TGTGCCAGCAGCTTGGTGGCGACTAGCGGGAGCCGGCTGGGAGAGACCCAGTACTTC.

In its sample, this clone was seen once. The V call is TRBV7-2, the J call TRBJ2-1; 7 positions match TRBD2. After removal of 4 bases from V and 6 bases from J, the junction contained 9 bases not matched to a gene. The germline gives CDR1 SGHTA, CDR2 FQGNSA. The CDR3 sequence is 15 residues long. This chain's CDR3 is CASSSPWEGSNEQFF. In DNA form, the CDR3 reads TGTGCCAGCAGCTCCCCATGGGAGGGAAGCAATGAGCAGTTCTTC. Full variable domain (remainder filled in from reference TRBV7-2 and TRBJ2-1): GAGVSQSPSNKVTEKGKDVELRCDPISGHTALYWYRQSLGQGLEFLIYFQGNSAPDKSGLPSDRFSAERTGGSVSTLTIQRTQQEDSAVYLCASSSPWEGSNEQFFGPGTRLTVL.

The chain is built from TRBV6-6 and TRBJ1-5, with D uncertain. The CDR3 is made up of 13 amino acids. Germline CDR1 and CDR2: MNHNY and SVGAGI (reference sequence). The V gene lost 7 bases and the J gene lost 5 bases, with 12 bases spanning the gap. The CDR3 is CASNDSGDQPQHF. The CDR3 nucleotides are TGTGCCAGCAACGACTCCGGGGATCAGCCCCAGCATTTT.

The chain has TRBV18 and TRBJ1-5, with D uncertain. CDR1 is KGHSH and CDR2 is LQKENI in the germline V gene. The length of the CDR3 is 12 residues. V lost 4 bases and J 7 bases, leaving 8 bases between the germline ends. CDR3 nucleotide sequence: TGTGCCAGCTCACGCCCCAACCAGCCCCAGCATTTT. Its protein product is CASSRPNQPQHF.

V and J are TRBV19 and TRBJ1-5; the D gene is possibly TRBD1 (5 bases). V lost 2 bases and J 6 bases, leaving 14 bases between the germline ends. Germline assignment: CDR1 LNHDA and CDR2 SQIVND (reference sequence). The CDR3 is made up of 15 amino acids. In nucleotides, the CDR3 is TGTGCCAGTAGTATACCCGGGGGAGGTGGTCAGCCCCAGCATTTT. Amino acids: CASSIPGGGGQPQHF.

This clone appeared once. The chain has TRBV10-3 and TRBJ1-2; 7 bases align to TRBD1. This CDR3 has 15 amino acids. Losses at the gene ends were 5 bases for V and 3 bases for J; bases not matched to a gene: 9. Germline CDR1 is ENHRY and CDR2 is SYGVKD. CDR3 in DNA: TGTGCCATCAGTACAACAGGGGAGAAGGACTATGGCTACACCTTC. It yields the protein CAISTTGEKDYGYTF.

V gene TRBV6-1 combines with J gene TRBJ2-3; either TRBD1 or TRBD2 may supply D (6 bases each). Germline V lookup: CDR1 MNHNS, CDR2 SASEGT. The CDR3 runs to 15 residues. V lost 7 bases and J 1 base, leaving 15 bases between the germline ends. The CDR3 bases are TGTGCCAGCAACGAATGGGGGGCCGGCACAGATACGCAGTATTTT. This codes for CASNEWGAGTDTQYF.

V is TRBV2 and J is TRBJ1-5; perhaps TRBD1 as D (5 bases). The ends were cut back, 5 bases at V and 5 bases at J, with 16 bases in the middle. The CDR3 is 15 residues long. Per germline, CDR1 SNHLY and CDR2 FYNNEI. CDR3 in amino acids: CASSNYRTIDQPQHF. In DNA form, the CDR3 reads TGTGCCAGCAGTAACTATCGGACAATTGATCAGCCCCAGCATTTT.

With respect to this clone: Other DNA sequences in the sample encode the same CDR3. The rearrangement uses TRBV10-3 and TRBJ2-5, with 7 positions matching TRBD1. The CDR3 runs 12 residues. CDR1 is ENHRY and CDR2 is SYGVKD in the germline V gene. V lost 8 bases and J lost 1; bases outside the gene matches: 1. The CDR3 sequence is CAIGDSQETQYF. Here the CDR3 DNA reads TGTGCCATCGGGGACAGCCAAGAGACCCAGTACTTC.

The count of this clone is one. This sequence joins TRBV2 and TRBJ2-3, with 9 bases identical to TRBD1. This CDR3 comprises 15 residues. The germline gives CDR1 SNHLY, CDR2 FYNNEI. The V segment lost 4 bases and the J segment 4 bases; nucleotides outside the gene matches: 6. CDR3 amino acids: CASSAQGAGADTQYF. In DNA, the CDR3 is TGTGCCAGCAGTGCACAGGGGGCTGGGGCAGATACGCAGTATTTT.

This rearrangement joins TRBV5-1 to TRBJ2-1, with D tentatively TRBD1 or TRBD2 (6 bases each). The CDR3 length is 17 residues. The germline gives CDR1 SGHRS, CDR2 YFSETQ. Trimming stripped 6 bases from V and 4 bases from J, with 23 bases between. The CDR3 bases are TGCGCCAGCAACGCATTTATGGGGGGCGGCCCGTACAATGAGCAGTTCTTC. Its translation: CASNAFMGGGPYNEQFF. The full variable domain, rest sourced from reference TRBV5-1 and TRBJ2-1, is KAGVTQTPRYLIKTRGQQVTLSCSPISGHRSVSWYQQTPGQGLQFLFEYFSETQRNKGNFPGRFSGRQFSNSRSEMNVSTLELGDSALYLCASNAFMGGGPYNEQFFGPGTRLTVL.

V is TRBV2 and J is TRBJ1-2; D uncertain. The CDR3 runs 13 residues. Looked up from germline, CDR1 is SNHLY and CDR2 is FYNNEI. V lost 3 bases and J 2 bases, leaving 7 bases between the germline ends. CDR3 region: CASSDKRNYGYTF. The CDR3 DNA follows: TGTGCCAGCAGTGACAAGAGGAACTATGGCTACACCTTC.

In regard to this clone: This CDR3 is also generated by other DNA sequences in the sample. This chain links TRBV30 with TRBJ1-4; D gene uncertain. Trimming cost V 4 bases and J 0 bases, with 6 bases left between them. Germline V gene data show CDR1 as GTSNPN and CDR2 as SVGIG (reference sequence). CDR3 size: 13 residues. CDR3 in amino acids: CAWTGATNEKLFF. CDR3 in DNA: TGTGCCTGGACAGGCGCAACTAATGAAAAACTGTTTTTT.

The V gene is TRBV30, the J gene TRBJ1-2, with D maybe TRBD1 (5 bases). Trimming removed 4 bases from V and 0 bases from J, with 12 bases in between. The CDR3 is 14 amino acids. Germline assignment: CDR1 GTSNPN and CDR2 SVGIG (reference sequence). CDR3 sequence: CAWKRDFTNYGYTF. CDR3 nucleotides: TGTGCCTGGAAACGGGACTTTACTAACTATGGCTACACCTTC.

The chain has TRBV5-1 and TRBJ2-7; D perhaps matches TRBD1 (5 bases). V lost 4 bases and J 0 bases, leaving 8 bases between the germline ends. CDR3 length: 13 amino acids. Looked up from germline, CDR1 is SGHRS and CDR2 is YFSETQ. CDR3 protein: CASSTTVSYEQYF. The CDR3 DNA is TGCGCCAGCAGCACGACAGTCTCCTACGAGCAGTACTTC.

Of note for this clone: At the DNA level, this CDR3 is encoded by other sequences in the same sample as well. The CDR3 coding sequence is TGTGCCAGCAGCTTACAGGGGAACACTGAAGCTTTCTTT. Its protein is CASSLQGNTEAFF. The genes are TRBV13 and TRBJ1-1, with a possible D match to TRBD1 (5 bases). The V gene lost 2 bases and the J gene lost 1 base, with 5 bases spanning the gap. The CDR3 is 13 amino acids. CDR1 is PRHDT, CDR2 FYEKMQ, per germline (reference sequence).

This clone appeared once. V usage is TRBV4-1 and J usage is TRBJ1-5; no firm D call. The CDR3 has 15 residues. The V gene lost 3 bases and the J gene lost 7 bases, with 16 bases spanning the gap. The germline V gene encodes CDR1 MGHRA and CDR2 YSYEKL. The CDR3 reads CASSQDRLVGQPQHF. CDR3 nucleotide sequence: TGCGCCAGCAGCCAGGACCGGCTAGTAGGACAGCCCCAGCATTTT.

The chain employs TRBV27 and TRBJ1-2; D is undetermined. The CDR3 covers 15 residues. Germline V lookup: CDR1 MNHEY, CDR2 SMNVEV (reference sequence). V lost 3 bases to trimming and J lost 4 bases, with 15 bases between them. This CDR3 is CASSLSRAGLYGYTF. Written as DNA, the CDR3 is TGTGCCAGCAGTTTGTCTCGGGCAGGACTCTATGGCTACACCTTC.

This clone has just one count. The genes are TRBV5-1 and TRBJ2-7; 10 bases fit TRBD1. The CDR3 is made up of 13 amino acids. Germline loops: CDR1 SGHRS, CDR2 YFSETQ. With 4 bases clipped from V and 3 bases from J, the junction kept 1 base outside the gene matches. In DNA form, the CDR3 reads TGCGCCAGCAGCGGGACAGGGGACTACGAGCAGTACTTC. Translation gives CASSGTGDYEQYF.

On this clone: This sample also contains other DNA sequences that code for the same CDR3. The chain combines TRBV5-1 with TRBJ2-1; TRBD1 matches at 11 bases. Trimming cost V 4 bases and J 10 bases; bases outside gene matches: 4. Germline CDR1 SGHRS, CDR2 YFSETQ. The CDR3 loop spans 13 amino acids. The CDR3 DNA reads TGCGCCAGCAGCCCAAGGACAGGGGGCGAGCAGTTCTTC. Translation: CASSPRTGGEQFF.